This TCR beta chain was captured in a study of blood T cell repertoires in COVID-19. V shed 2 bases, J shed 7 bases, and the junction held 4 bases outside the gene matches. This CDR3 comprises 13 residues. CDR1 and CDR2 from the germline V gene are MDHEN and SYDVKM. TCRdb keeps only in-frame clones here, not all; method: immunoSEQ multiplex PCR. The table has about 89,000 clones, 81% seen once; the top ten hold roughly 10%. Only one count was recorded for this clone. This TCR was recovered from a woman aged 80 or over with acute or convalescent COVID-19. Sequenced: peripheral blood. The V call is TRBV28, the J call TRBJ1-1; 7 nucleotides match TRBD1. Here the CDR3 reads CASSLGTAFEAFF. As DNA, the CDR3 is TGTGCCAGCAGTTTAGGGACAGCATTTGAAGCTTTCTTT.